The 11 T cell receptor beta chains below were found in one sample sequenced in a study of shared clonotypes between healthy human individuals. The table came from immunoSEQ multiplex PCR; TCRdb's copy has only in-frame clones and leaves some out. The sample lists approximately 2.5 million clones, 93% occurring once. Sequences were obtained from naive CD4+ T cells from PBMCs. The subset is: CD45RA+ positively selected. The receptors were gathered from a man between 18 and 29 years old in good health. Some clones in this sample may be carry-over from other donors' samples.

V usage is TRBV28 and J usage is TRBJ2-7; D is perhaps TRBD2 (6 bases). The CDR3 is 13 amino acids. V lost 9 bases and J 2 bases, leaving 14 bases between the germline ends. Germline V gene lookup returns CDR1 MDHEN and CDR2 SYDVKM. CDR3 region: CASQVAVAYEQYF. CDR3 sequence (DNA): TGTGCCAGTCAGGTAGCGGTCGCCTACGAGCAGTACTTC.

The count of this clone is one. The chain has TRBV6-1 and TRBJ1-2, with D perhaps matching TRBD1 (5 bases). Trimming shortened V by 5 bases and J by 3 bases, and 16 bases separated the two germline ends. Germline CDR1 is MNHNS and CDR2 is SASEGT. The CDR3 spans 15 residues. CDR3 DNA sequence: TGTGCCAGCAGTACTCGCGAGAGGGACTACTATGGCTACACCTTC. Translation gives CASSTRERDYYGYTF.

The chain uses TRBV6-6 and TRBJ1-3; D is ambiguous. This CDR3 spans 15 amino acids. Germline lookup yields CDR1 MNHNY and CDR2 SVGAGI (reference sequence). Trimming pared 4 bases from V and 2 bases from J, leaving 12 bases between. The CDR3 region is CASSSLRQAGNTIYF. As DNA, the CDR3 is TGTGCCAGCAGTTCCCTTCGACAAGCTGGAAACACCATATATTTT.

This clone was seen once. This chain connects TRBV28 to TRBJ2-2; D tentatively reads TRBD1 or TRBD2 (6 bases each). V was cut by 5 bases and J by 1 base, with 20 bases left in between. Germline V gene lookup returns CDR1 MDHEN and CDR2 SYDVKM. This CDR3 has 18 residues. In DNA, the CDR3 is TGTGCCAGCAGTACCAGATTTTTAGGGGGGAGGAACACCGGGGAGCTGTTTTTT. It translates to CASSTRFLGGRNTGELFF.

V and J are TRBV28 and TRBJ2-6; D unresolved. Germline CDR1 reads MDHEN; CDR2 reads SYDVKM. Trimming removed 4 bases from V and 3 bases from J, with 7 bases in between. This CDR3 spans 14 amino acids. CDR3 sequence: CASSSPVGANVLTF. As DNA, the CDR3 is TGTGCCAGCAGTTCCCCAGTTGGGGCCAACGTCCTGACTTTC.

The CDR3 coding sequence is TGTGCCAGCAGCTTAGAGGTCTTAAACATTCAGTACTTC. This sequence encodes CASSLEVLNIQYF. V is TRBV11-2 and J is TRBJ2-4; no clear D gene. CDR3 size: 13 residues. The germline V and J ends were trimmed by 0 bases and 6 bases, with 6 bases remaining between them. CDR1 and CDR2 (germline): SGHAT, FQNNGV.

V gene TRBV11-2 combines with J gene TRBJ1-2, with a weak D call TRBD1 (5 bases). Trimming removed 4 bases from V and 5 bases from J, with 8 bases in between. Looked up from germline, CDR1 is SGHAT and CDR2 is FQNNGV. CDR3 length equals 12 residues. The CDR3 DNA sequence: TGTGCCAGCAGCTGGGGCCTTTATGGCTACACCTTC. Its translation: CASSWGLYGYTF.

V and J are TRBV7-6 and TRBJ2-1; 8 bases align to TRBD2. Germline V gene lookup returns CDR1 SGHVS and CDR2 FNYEAQ. The CDR3 has 17 residues. After removal of 1 base from V and 8 bases from J, the junction contained 13 bases not matched to a gene. As DNA, the CDR3 is TGTGCCAGCAGCTTAGGAATACTAGCGGTAGTACGGGATGAGCAGTTCTTC. Protein: CASSLGILAVVRDEQFF. The whole variable domain, remainder taken from reference TRBV7-6 and TRBJ2-1, is GAGVSQSPRYKVTKRGQDVALRCDPISGHVSLYWYRQALGQGPEFLTYFNYEAQQDKSGLPNDRFSAERPEGSISTLTIQRTEQRDSAMYRCASSLGILAVVRDEQFFGPGTRLTVL.

As for this clone: The same CDR3 can be traced to other DNA sequences in this sample. This chain uses TRBV5-1 with TRBJ2-7; no firm D call. Germline V gene sequence: CDR1 SGHRS, CDR2 YFSETQ. Between the trimmed V and J ends, which lost 0 bases and 3 bases, there was a span of 7 bases. This CDR3 is 13 amino acids long. CDR3: CASSLGVSYEQYF. The CDR3 coding sequence is TGCGCCAGCAGCTTGGGGGTTAGCTACGAGCAGTACTTC.

This chain connects TRBV30 to TRBJ2-3, with D unclear. The CDR3 length is 14 residues. V lost 4 bases to trimming and J lost 6 bases, with 17 bases between them. Germline V lookup: CDR1 GTSNPN, CDR2 SVGIG (reference sequence). Here the CDR3 reads CAWTPANPGDTQYF. The DNA for the CDR3 is TGTGCCTGGACTCCAGCAAACCCTGGGGATACGCAGTATTTT.

The V gene is TRBV11-2, the J gene TRBJ2-7, with TRBD2 as a possible D gene (5 bases). Per the germline V gene, CDR1 is SGHAT and CDR2 is FQNNGV. Trimming took off 5 bases at V and 4 bases at J, with 12 bases between the two ends. The CDR3 covers 13 residues. CDR3 bases: TGTGCCAGCAGCCCTAGACTACTATACGAGCAGTACTTC. Protein: CASSPRLLYEQYF.